These 24 T cell receptor beta chains originate from one sample sequenced in a study of blood T cells in healthy people across ages. Then a second PCR, running about 6 to 12 cycles, was carried out with a sample-barcoded 5' primer and a J-beta primer mix. MiXCR was run by TCRdb on the 5' RACE reads, yielding one entry per CDR3 protein. The data contain about 640,000 distinct CDR3 sequences, roughly 53% of them singletons. Sequencing used blood. These receptors all come from a man aged 55 to 69 in good health.

The V and J genes are TRBV3-1 and TRBJ2-7; D might be TRBD2 (6 bases). Germline V gene data show CDR1 as LGHDT and CDR2 as YNNKEL (reference sequence). This CDR3 has 15 amino acids. The V and J ends lost 6 bases and 0 bases respectively, with 15 bases between them. The chain's CDR3 is CASSRGTFSSYEQYF. CDR3 DNA: TGTGCCAGCAGTCGCGGGACTTTCAGCTCCTACGAGCAGTACTTC.

This clonotype has more than one count but fewer than ten. The V call is TRBV2, the J call TRBJ2-5, with TRBD2 matching over 9 bases. There are 15 residues in the CDR3. Trimming at V came to 5 bases and at J to 5 bases, leaving 9 bases not matched to a gene. Germline CDR1 is SNHLY and CDR2 is FYNNEI. The CDR3 DNA is TGTGCCAGCAGTACTCGGCGGGGGGGACAGGAGACCCAGTACTTC. Residues: CASSTRRGGQETQYF.

The genes are TRBV6-2 or TRBV6-3 and TRBJ2-5, with D unclear. The closer fit of TRBJ2-7 to the DNA end suggests the J call may be wrong. Germline V gives CDR1 MNHEY, CDR2 SVGEGT. This CDR3 spans 13 amino acids. The CDR3 sequence: CASSREINYEQYF. Written as DNA, the CDR3 is TGTGCCAGCAGTAGGGAAATAAACTACGAGCAGTACTTC.

A single count supports this clonotype. This sequence joins TRBV20-1 and TRBJ2-3; 10 nucleotides line up with TRBD2. The CDR3 is 15 residues long. Trimming took 0 bases from V and 3 from J; bases not matched to a gene: 3. Looked up from germline, CDR1 is DFQATT and CDR2 is SNEGSKA (reference sequence). In nucleotides, the CDR3 is TGCAGTGCTAGAGAGCTTAGCGGGGGGACAGATACGCAGTATTTT. Residues: CSARELSGGTDTQYF.

This clonotype was seen only a few times. The chain links TRBV20-1 to TRBJ2-7; D may be TRBD1 (5 bases). V lost 6 bases and J 2 bases, leaving 11 bases between the germline ends. CDR1 DFQATT and CDR2 SNEGSKA come from the germline V gene (reference sequence). The CDR3 is 12 residues long. As DNA, the CDR3 is TGCAGTGCGAAAGACAGTCCCTACGAGCAGTACTTC. The encoded protein is CSAKDSPYEQYF.

The sample holds a few counts of this clonotype. The chain has TRBV20-1 and TRBJ2-3, with D hard to call. This CDR3 is 12 amino acids long. V was pared by 3 bases and J by 7 bases, with 11 bases between. Germline V gene lookup returns CDR1 DFQATT and CDR2 SNEGSKA (reference sequence). The CDR3 DNA reads TGCAGTGCTAGTTGGACGGAATATACGCAGTATTTT. It specifies CSASWTEYTQYF.

The rearrangement joins TRBV27 to TRBJ1-2; 8 bases map to TRBD1. Germline V gene data show CDR1 as MNHEY and CDR2 as SMNVEV (reference sequence). Losses at the gene ends were 5 bases for V and 3 bases for J; bases not matched to a gene: 5. This CDR3 comprises 14 residues. CDR3 bases: TGTGCCAGCAGTGTACGACAGGGGCACTATGGCTACACCTTC. Residues: CASSVRQGHYGYTF.

The DNA of the CDR3 is TGTGCCAGCAATCGGGCAGGTTTGCTCTACGAGCAGTACTTC. Residues: CASNRAGLLYEQYF. The genes are TRBV2 and TRBJ2-7; D gene uncertain. Looked up from germline, CDR1 is SNHLY and CDR2 is FYNNEI. Trimming shortened V by 7 bases and J by 3 bases, and 16 bases separated the two germline ends. This CDR3 is 14 amino acids long.

The chain employs TRBV6-6 and TRBJ2-7, with 9 bases matching TRBD1. The J call is uncertain, as TRBJ2-4 better fits the DNA end. The CDR3 is 15 residues long. The germline gives CDR1 MNHNY, CDR2 SVGAGI (reference sequence). CDR3 loop: CASSRLGQGRDIQYF. The CDR3 DNA follows: TGTGCCAGCAGTCGGCTGGGACAGGGAAGAGACATTCAGTACTTC.

This clonotype was observed a handful of times. This rearrangement joins TRBV6-2 or TRBV6-3 to TRBJ2-3; TRBD2 aligns across 9 bases. After removal of 5 bases from V and 10 bases from J, the junction contained 4 bases not matched to a gene. The CDR3 consists of 12 residues. Germline CDR1 is MNHEY and CDR2 is SVGEGT. The CDR3 region has the DNA TGTGCCAGCAGTCCGGGACTAGCTTCGCAGTATTTT. Encoded protein: CASSPGLASQYF.

The chain employs TRBV20-1 and TRBJ1-2; TRBD1 matches at 7 bases. Unmatched junction bases numbered 12, after V lost 5 bases and J lost 6 bases. The CDR3 has 14 amino acids. The germline V gene has CDR1 DFQATT and CDR2 SNEGSKA (reference sequence). The CDR3 protein is CSAPNLGTVNGYTF. The CDR3 DNA reads as TGCAGTGCTCCCAATCTCGGGACAGTTAATGGCTACACCTTC.

This chain uses TRBV12-3 or TRBV12-4 with TRBJ2-3; 12 bases match TRBD1. The V segment lost 7 bases and the J segment 4 bases; nucleotides outside the gene matches: 6. The CDR3 loop spans 15 amino acids. CDR3 region: CASKGTGGRADTQYF. DNA of the CDR3: TGTGCCAGCAAAGGGACAGGGGGCAGGGCAGATACGCAGTATTTT.

This rearrangement joins TRBV6-5 to TRBJ1-2; a possible D gene is TRBD1 (6 bases). Germline V gives CDR1 MNHEY, CDR2 SVGAGI. The CDR3 is 15 amino acids. V gave up 5 bases and J gave up 4 bases, with 17 bases separating them. Here the CDR3 reads CASSRRQDRRYGYTF. As DNA, the CDR3 is TGTGCCAGCAGTAGAAGACAGGACCGCCGCTATGGCTACACCTTC.

In this sample, this clonotype turned up once. The chain joins TRBV29-1 to TRBJ2-3; 12 bases match TRBD2. CDR1 is SQVTM and CDR2 is ANQGSEA in the germline V gene. The V gene end was trimmed by 4 bases and the J gene end by 3 bases; junction bases not matched to a gene: 8. CDR3 length: 16 amino acids. As DNA, the CDR3 is TGCAGCGTTGCGGGGTCTAGCGGGGGGGCAACAGATACGCAGTATTTT. This sequence encodes CSVAGSSGGATDTQYF.

This rearrangement joins TRBV20-1 to TRBJ2-5, with 9 bases identical to TRBD1. With the DNA end fitting TRBJ2-7 better, the J assignment may be wrong. There are 13 residues in the CDR3. CDR1 and CDR2 (germline): DFQATT, SNEGSKA (reference sequence). The CDR3 reads CSASGQGGYEQYF. The CDR3 coding sequence is TGCAGTGCTTCGGGACAGGGAGGCTACGAGCAGTACTTC.

The rearrangement uses TRBV7-9 and TRBJ2-3; D gene uncertain. Germline V CDR1 and CDR2: SEHNR, FQNEAQ (reference sequence). V was trimmed by 3 bases and J by 6 bases, leaving 16 bases between them. This CDR3 spans 15 amino acids. The CDR3 DNA sequence: TGTGCCAGCAGCTTGCAGTCGGTGGCGACGGATACGCAGTATTTT. Protein: CASSLQSVATDTQYF.

The rearrangement links TRBV4-1 to TRBJ2-1; 9 bases fit TRBD1. The CDR3 sequence is 16 residues long. CDR1 and CDR2 (germline): MGHRA, YSYEKL. V lost 4 bases, J lost 0 bases, and 4 bases stayed unmatched. CDR3 loop: CASSRDRESSYNEQFF. The CDR3 nucleotides are TGCGCCAGCAGCCGGGACAGGGAGAGCTCCTACAATGAGCAGTTCTTC.

The genes are TRBV4-2 and TRBJ2-7; 8 bases align to TRBD1. The junction had 22 bases not matched to a gene; V was cut back by 4 bases and J by 5 bases. Germline values: CDR1 LGHNA, CDR2 YNFKEQ. The CDR3 contains 19 residues. DNA of the CDR3: TGTGCCAGCAGCCCGATGATTGGTCAGGGGGCGAAGGTTAGCCACGAGCAGTACTTC. Its translation is CASSPMIGQGAKVSHEQYF.

This clonotype was seen at least ten times. The chain combines TRBV7-2 with TRBJ2-6; no definite D call. This CDR3 is 15 amino acids long. V lost 3 bases, J lost 4 bases, and 10 bases lay in between. Germline V lookup: CDR1 SGHTA, CDR2 FQGNSA. The chain's CDR3 is CASSFLSAGANVLTF. As DNA, the CDR3 is TGTGCCAGCAGCTTTCTCTCCGCCGGGGCCAACGTCCTGACTTTC.

There are many counts of this clonotype. The chain employs TRBV28 and TRBJ2-1, with D unresolved. Germline assignment: CDR1 MDHEN and CDR2 SYDVKM. The CDR3 is 13 residues long. V lost 7 bases to trimming and J lost 5 bases, with 12 bases between them. CDR3 loop: CASISFGNNEQFF. CDR3 DNA: TGTGCCAGCATCTCCTTTGGGAACAATGAGCAGTTCTTC.

In its sample, this clonotype was seen a few times. The chain combines TRBV6-6 with TRBJ2-4; TRBD1 matches at 9 bases. Germline loops: CDR1 MNHNY, CDR2 SVGAGI (reference sequence). V trimming: 0 bases; J trimming: 7 bases; junction bases outside the gene matches: 1. This CDR3 spans 14 amino acids. CDR3 nucleotides: TGTGCCAGCAGTTACTCAGGACAGGGGAACATTCAGTACTTC. This gives the protein CASSYSGQGNIQYF.

This clonotype was found a few times. The chain joins TRBV29-1 to TRBJ2-1; 8 bases line up with TRBD2. The germline V gene encodes CDR1 SQVTM and CDR2 ANQGSEA. CDR3 size: 13 residues. V gave up 5 bases and J gave up 4 bases; unmatched junction bases: 4. CDR3 nucleotide sequence: TGCAGCGTTAGGGTAGCGGGGTACAATGAGCAGTTCTTC. Protein product: CSVRVAGYNEQFF.

This clonotype showed up just a few times. J is TRBJ2-1 and V is TRBV10-3, with 8 bases matching TRBD1. CDR1 is ENHRY and CDR2 is SYGVKD in the germline V gene. J gave up 4 bases and V 4 bases, and 3 bases lay outside the gene matches. The CDR3 runs to 14 residues. The CDR3 spells CAISGGQGYNEQFF. Here the CDR3 DNA reads TGTGCCATCAGTGGAGGACAGGGTTACAATGAGCAGTTCTTC.

J is TRBJ1-1 and V is TRBV28; D unresolved. Trimming took off 9 bases at V and 5 bases at J, with 13 bases between the two ends. This CDR3 is built from 12 residues. The V gene's germline CDR1 is MDHEN and CDR2 SYDVKM. Here the CDR3 reads CASLSGETEAFF. CDR3 coding DNA: TGTGCCAGTTTATCCGGGGAGACTGAAGCTTTCTTT.